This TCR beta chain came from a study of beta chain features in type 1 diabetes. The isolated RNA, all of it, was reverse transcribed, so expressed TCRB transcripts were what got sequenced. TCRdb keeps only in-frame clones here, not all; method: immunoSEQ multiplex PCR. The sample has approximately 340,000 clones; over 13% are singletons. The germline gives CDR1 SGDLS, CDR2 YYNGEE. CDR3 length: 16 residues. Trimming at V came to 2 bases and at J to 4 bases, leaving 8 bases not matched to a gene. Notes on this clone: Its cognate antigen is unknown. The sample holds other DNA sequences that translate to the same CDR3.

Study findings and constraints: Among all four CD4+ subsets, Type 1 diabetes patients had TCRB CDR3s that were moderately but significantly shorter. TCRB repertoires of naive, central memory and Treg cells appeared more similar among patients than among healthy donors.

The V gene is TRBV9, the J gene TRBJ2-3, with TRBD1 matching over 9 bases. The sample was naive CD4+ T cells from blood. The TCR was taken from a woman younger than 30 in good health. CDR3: CASSVGTGSVADTQYF. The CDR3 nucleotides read TGTGCCAGCAGCGTGGGGACAGGGTCGGTGGCAGATACGCAGTATTTT.